This entry lists 26 T cell receptor beta chains sequenced from one sample in a study of blood T cell repertoires in COVID-19 (dated by TCRdb to 2018 to 2021). The library relied on the immunoSEQ multiplex PCR assay. This immuneACCESS table, as held by TCRdb, lists in-frame sequences with V and J called but not all clones. Of the missing ones, under half trace to an unresolved V gene in checked studies; the others have no known cause. Recorded for this sample are more than 85,000 clones; over 65% of them occurred a single time. The top ten clones comprise approximately 18% of the sample. Sequenced sample: peripheral blood. These receptors all come from a woman aged 60-75 years with acute or convalescent COVID-19.

This clone occurred a few times. V gene TRBV11-2 combines with J gene TRBJ2-1; no clear D gene. Per germline, CDR1 SGHAT and CDR2 FQNNGV. This CDR3 has 13 residues. V was pared by 0 bases and J by 10 bases, with 10 bases between. CDR3 coding DNA: TGTGCCAGCAGCTTAGACCCAGGTTACGAGCAGTTCTTC. This sequence encodes CASSLDPGYEQFF.

This clone was recorded only once. CDR3 protein: CASSFASGSRYNEQFF. Here the CDR3 DNA reads TGTGCCAGCAGTTTTGCTAGCGGGAGCCGTTACAATGAGCAGTTCTTC. The rearrangement uses TRBV28 and TRBJ2-1, with 10 bases matching TRBD2. The V gene's germline CDR1 is MDHEN and CDR2 SYDVKM. Trimming removed 3 bases from V and 4 bases from J; junction bases left unmatched: 6. The CDR3 extends over 16 amino acids. The full variable domain, with the rest looked up from reference TRBV28 and TRBJ2-1, is DVKVTQSSRYLVKRTGEKVFLECVQDMDHENMFWYRQDPGLGLRLIYFSYDVKMKEKGDIPEGYSVSREKKERFSLILESASTNQTSMYLCASSFASGSRYNEQFFGPGTRLTVL.

The rearrangement joins TRBV25-1 to TRBJ1-2; no clear D. The CDR3 runs to 11 residues. With 5 bases removed from V and 6 bases from J, the gap between germline ends came to 7 bases. The V gene's germline CDR1 is MGHDK and CDR2 SYGVNS. CDR3 sequence: CASSRGNGYTF. The CDR3 DNA sequence: TGTGCCAGCAGTAGAGGGAATGGCTACACCTTC.

V usage is TRBV5-4 and J usage is TRBJ2-1, with 7 bases aligning to TRBD2. The CDR3 consists of 17 residues. Germline CDR1 reads SGHNT; CDR2 reads YYREEE (reference sequence). V lost 0 bases to trimming and J lost 8 bases; unmatched junction nucleotides: 14. The CDR3 spells CASSLDERGGLSDEQFF. CDR3 sequence (DNA): TGTGCCAGCAGCTTGGATGAGCGGGGAGGCTTATCGGATGAGCAGTTCTTC.

This clone has a handful of counts. The genes are TRBV28 and TRBJ1-5; the D is unclear. Germline CDR1 is MDHEN and CDR2 is SYDVKM. The CDR3 spans 14 residues. Trimming took 2 bases from V and 7 from J, leaving 12 bases between them. CDR3 DNA: TGTGCCAGCAGTTTAAGAGGGTTCGTGCAGCCCCAGCATTTT. It yields the protein CASSLRGFVQPQHF. The full variable domain, with the rest looked up from reference TRBV28 and TRBJ1-5, is DVKVTQSSRYLVKRTGEKVFLECVQDMDHENMFWYRQDPGLGLRLIYFSYDVKMKEKGDIPEGYSVSREKKERFSLILESASTNQTSMYLCASSLRGFVQPQHFGDGTRLSIL.

This clone was found once. V and J are TRBV7-8 and TRBJ1-5, with TRBD1 as a possible D gene (6 bases). The CDR3 loop spans 14 amino acids. Germline lookup yields CDR1 SGHVS and CDR2 FQNEAQ. Trimming took off 5 bases at V and 3 bases at J, with 11 bases between the two ends. CDR3 region: CASSPTGFNQPQHF. CDR3 coding DNA: TGTGCCAGCAGCCCCACAGGGTTCAATCAGCCCCAGCATTTT.

This chain connects TRBV7-6 to TRBJ2-3; D might be TRBD2 (6 bases). With 5 bases removed from V and 2 bases from J, the gap between germline ends came to 14 bases. The CDR3 contains 15 residues. Germline CDR1 SGHVS, CDR2 FNYEAQ. CDR3 amino acids: CASSRSTSHTDTQYF. The CDR3 DNA reads TGTGCCAGCAGCCGTTCAACTAGCCACACAGATACGCAGTATTTT.

The chain carries TRBV27 and TRBJ2-5, with 8 nucleotides matching TRBD1. CDR3 length: 15 residues. J was trimmed by 4 bases and V by 6 bases; bases with no gene match: 10. Germline CDR1 reads MNHEY; CDR2 reads SMNVEV (reference sequence). This CDR3 is CASRAQGAPSETQYF. The CDR3 nucleotides read TGTGCCAGCAGGGCGCAGGGGGCTCCCTCAGAGACCCAGTACTTC.

This sequence joins TRBV10-2 and TRBJ1-2; 7 nucleotides match TRBD1. This CDR3 has 13 residues. V lost 5 bases to trimming and J lost 3 bases; unmatched junction nucleotides: 3. CDR1 is WSHSY and CDR2 is SAAADI in the germline V gene. The CDR3 loop is CASSSDRDYGYTF. The CDR3 nucleotides read TGCGCCAGCAGTTCCGACAGGGACTATGGCTACACCTTC.

V gene TRBV10-2 combines with J gene TRBJ1-1; 7 positions match TRBD1. Germline V gene lookup returns CDR1 WSHSY and CDR2 SAAADI. Unmatched junction bases numbered 6, after V lost 4 bases and J lost 1 base. The CDR3 totals 15 residues. DNA for the CDR3: TGCGCCAGCAGTGCGACGACAGGGTGGAACACTGAAGCTTTCTTT. This gives the protein CASSATTGWNTEAFF.

The rearrangement uses TRBV28 and TRBJ2-1; D is ambiguous. The CDR3 has 15 residues. The germline V gene encodes CDR1 MDHEN and CDR2 SYDVKM. Trimming left V 3 bases short and J 3 bases short, with 12 bases between. For the CDR3, the DNA is TGTGCCAGCAGTTTCGCCTACCTCCTCTACAATGAGCAGTTCTTC. This codes for CASSFAYLLYNEQFF.

The chain combines TRBV7-6 with TRBJ1-5; 7 bases agree with TRBD1. CDR1 and CDR2 from the germline V gene are SGHVS and FNYEAQ. V trimming: 5 bases; J trimming: 2 bases; junction bases outside the gene matches: 6. This CDR3 is built from 15 residues. The DNA of the CDR3 is TGTGCCAGCAGCGTTGGAACAGGGGGCAATCAGCCCCAGCATTTT. Amino acid sequence: CASSVGTGGNQPQHF.

This clone appeared a single time. The rearrangement uses TRBV7-8 and TRBJ1-2; 8 nucleotides align to TRBD1. The CDR3 runs 12 residues. Germline-derived CDR1 and CDR2 are SGHVS and FQNEAQ. Trimming at V came to 5 bases and at J to 7 bases, leaving 3 bases not matched to a gene. The CDR3 DNA follows: TGTGCCAGCAGCCAGGACAGGGTTGGCTACACCTTC. Its protein is CASSQDRVGYTF.

V usage is TRBV6-5 and J usage is TRBJ2-1; 7 nucleotides align to TRBD2. The germline gives CDR1 MNHEY, CDR2 SVGAGI. The ends lost 6 bases at V and 8 bases at J; junction bases unmatched: 10. CDR3 length equals 14 residues. CDR3 DNA: TGTGCCAGCAGATCCGGGACTACCCAAGATGAGCAGTTCTTC. As protein: CASRSGTTQDEQFF.

This clone was recorded a few times. This chain connects TRBV6-5 to TRBJ2-3, with 7 positions matching TRBD2. With 2 bases clipped from V and 6 bases from J, the junction kept 8 bases outside the gene matches. The CDR3 totals 15 residues. CDR1 and CDR2 from the germline V gene are MNHEY and SVGAGI. This CDR3 is CASSYGLAVGDTQYF. Here the CDR3 DNA reads TGTGCCAGCAGTTACGGGCTAGCGGTCGGGGATACGCAGTATTTT.

This clone appeared once. Distinct nucleotide sequences in the sample also encode this CDR3. The V call is TRBV7-2, the J call TRBJ2-7; D possibly corresponds to TRBD2 (6 bases). The CDR3 runs to 14 residues. The V gene lost 1 base and the J gene lost 3 bases, with 10 bases spanning the gap. The germline V gene has CDR1 SGHTA and CDR2 FQGNSA. CDR3 nucleotides: TGTGCCAGCAGCTTAGACCGGGGGTACTACGAGCAGTACTTC. This gives the protein CASSLDRGYYEQYF.

The chain joins TRBV19 to TRBJ1-5; 8 bases are a match to TRBD1. This CDR3 spans 15 amino acids. CDR1 is LNHDA, CDR2 SQIVND, per germline (reference sequence). Losses at the gene ends were 1 base for V and 3 bases for J; bases not matched to a gene: 2. CDR3 in amino acids: CASSIGDRYNQPQHF. The CDR3 DNA follows: TGTGCCAGTAGTATAGGGGACAGGTACAATCAGCCCCAGCATTTT.

This clone was picked up one time. V usage is TRBV4-3 and J usage is TRBJ2-7; TRBD2 matches at 8 bases. The CDR3 runs 17 residues. Germline V gene sequence: CDR1 LGHNA, CDR2 YSLEER. J was trimmed by 2 bases and V by 1 base; bases with no gene match: 10. The CDR3 spells CASSQGESGSRTYEQYF. The CDR3 DNA follows: TGCGCCAGCAGCCAAGGCGAAAGCGGGAGTAGGACCTACGAGCAGTACTTC.

V gene TRBV11-2 combines with J gene TRBJ2-3; D possibly corresponds to TRBD2 (5 bases). V lost 1 base, J lost 1 base, and 9 bases lay in between. Looked up from germline, CDR1 is SGHAT and CDR2 is FQNNGV. The CDR3 has 15 amino acids. The CDR3: CASSLARERTDTQYF. The CDR3 nucleotides read TGTGCCAGCAGCTTAGCTCGGGAACGCACAGATACGCAGTATTTT.

The chain combines TRBV10-3 with TRBJ2-5; 9 bases line up with TRBD2. Germline V gene data show CDR1 as ENHRY and CDR2 as SYGVKD. V lost 3 bases and J lost 4; bases outside the gene matches: 3. This CDR3 comprises 14 residues. The CDR3 nucleotides read TGTGCCATCAGTGAACCGGGACTAGCAGAGACCCAGTACTTC. This encodes CAISEPGLAETQYF.

This clone was observed a handful of times. The chain combines TRBV5-1 with TRBJ1-2; no clear D. The CDR3 is 14 residues long. CDR1 and CDR2 from the germline V gene are SGHRS and YFSETQ. Trimming shortened V by 0 bases and J by 4 bases, and 10 bases separated the two germline ends. The CDR3 is CASSLVVATYGYTF. CDR3 DNA: TGCGCCAGCAGCTTGGTCGTAGCGACCTATGGCTACACCTTC.

This chain connects TRBV9 to TRBJ1-1, with 7 positions matching TRBD1. The CDR3 totals 16 residues. The V gene end was trimmed by 0 bases and the J gene end by 4 bases; junction bases not matched to a gene: 9. Germline CDR1 is SGDLS and CDR2 is YYNGEE. Here the CDR3 DNA reads TGTGCCAGCAGCGTAGAGGATGGCAGGGGGAGCACTGAAGCTTTCTTT. This encodes CASSVEDGRGSTEAFF. Full variable domain (missing parts from reference TRBV9 and TRBJ1-1): DSGVTQTPKHLITATGQRVTLRCSPRSGDLSVYWYQQSLDQGLQFLIQYYNGEERAKGNILERFSAQQFPDLHSELNLSSLELGDSALYFCASSVEDGRGSTEAFFGQGTRLTVV.

In its sample, this clone was seen a few times. The chain carries TRBV4-1 and TRBJ2-5, with 9 bases that match TRBD1. V was pared by 4 bases and J by 5 bases, with 5 bases of the junction left unmatched. The germline CDR1 and CDR2 sequences are MGHRA and YSYEKL. The CDR3 runs to 14 residues. CDR3 loop: CASSPRQGGETQYF. CDR3 DNA: TGCGCCAGCAGCCCCCGACAGGGGGGGGAGACCCAGTACTTC.

This sequence joins TRBV6-5 and TRBJ2-5; 9 bases are shared with TRBD1. This CDR3 contains 13 residues. Germline-derived CDR1 and CDR2 are MNHEY and SVGAGI. The junction had 4 bases not matched to a gene; V was cut back by 6 bases and J by 5 bases. CDR3 sequence reads: CASSRTGDETQYF. In DNA, the CDR3 is TGTGCCAGCAGCCGGACAGGGGACGAGACCCAGTACTTC.

The gene calls are TRBV10-3 and TRBJ1-3; D may be TRBD1 (5 bases). V was trimmed by 6 bases and J by 4 bases, leaving 13 bases between them. From germline, CDR1 is ENHRY and CDR2 SYGVKD. The CDR3 spans 14 residues. The DNA for the CDR3 is TGTGCCATCAGCACACAGGTAGTAGGAAACACCATATATTTT. Protein: CAISTQVVGNTIYF.

The rearrangement uses TRBV5-4 and TRBJ2-5; 9 bases map to TRBD2. V shed 0 bases and J 2 bases; nucleotides not matched to a gene: 2. The CDR3 contains 15 residues. Germline V gene sequence: CDR1 SGHNT, CDR2 YYREEE (reference sequence). This CDR3 reads CASSLAAGGQETQYF. As DNA, the CDR3 is TGTGCCAGCAGCTTGGCGGCGGGGGGGCAAGAGACCCAGTACTTC.